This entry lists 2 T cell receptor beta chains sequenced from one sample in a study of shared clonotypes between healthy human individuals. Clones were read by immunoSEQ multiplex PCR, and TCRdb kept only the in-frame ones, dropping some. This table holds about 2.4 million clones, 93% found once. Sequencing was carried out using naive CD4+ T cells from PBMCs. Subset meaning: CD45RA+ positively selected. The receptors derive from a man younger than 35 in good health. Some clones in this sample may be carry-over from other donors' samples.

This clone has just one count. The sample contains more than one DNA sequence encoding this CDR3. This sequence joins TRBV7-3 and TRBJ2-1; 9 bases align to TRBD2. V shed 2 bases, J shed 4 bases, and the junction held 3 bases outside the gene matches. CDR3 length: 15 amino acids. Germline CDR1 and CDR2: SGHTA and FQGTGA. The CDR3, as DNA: TGTGCCAGCAGCTTAGGGGCGGGAGGGTACAATGAGCAGTTCTTC. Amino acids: CASSLGAGGYNEQFF.

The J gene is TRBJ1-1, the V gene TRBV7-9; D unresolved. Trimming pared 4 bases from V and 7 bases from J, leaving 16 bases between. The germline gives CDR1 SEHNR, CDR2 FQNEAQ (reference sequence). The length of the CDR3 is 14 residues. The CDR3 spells CASSSPRRGNEAFF. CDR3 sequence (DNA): TGTGCCAGCAGCTCCCCCCGACGGGGTAATGAAGCTTTCTTT. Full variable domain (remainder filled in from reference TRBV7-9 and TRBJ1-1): DTGVSQNPRHKITKRGQNVTFRCDPISEHNRLYWYRQTLGQGPEFLTYFQNEAQLEKSRLLSDRFSAERPKGSFSTLEIQRTEQGDSAMYLCASSSPRRGNEAFFGQGTRLTVV.